The 17 T cell receptor beta chains reported below all come from one sample, sequenced in a study of T cells in women clearing cervical HPV infection. Libraries were prepared by immunoSEQ multiplex PCR; TCRdb keeps only in-frame clonotypes and omits some of them. The table counts over 25,000 clones; about a sixth lies in the top ten. The sample consisted of blood buffy coat. The receptors here all came from a woman between 18 and 75 years old with a cervical HPV16 infection that either progressed to CIN3+ or cleared (not recorded which).

As for this clone: With the read ending 3 residues before the CDR3 end, the germline J gene is used to fill in that end. This chain connects TRBV10-3 to TRBJ2-5; D gene ambiguous. V lost 4 bases and J lost 3, with 6 bases in between. This CDR3 has 12 residues. Germline lookup yields CDR1 ENHRY and CDR2 SYGVKD. The covered CDR3 bases are TGTGCCATCAGTGGCAGGAAAGAGACC. Residues: CAISGRKET. The full CDR3 reads CAISGRKETQYF.

As for this clone: The CDR3 end falls 3 residues outside the read, so it is completed with the germline J gene. The V call is TRBV25-1, the J call TRBJ2-7, with D perhaps TRBD1 (6 bases). The CDR3 has 16 residues. The V end lost 4 bases, the J end lost 4 bases, and 20 bases lay between the germline ends. The V gene's germline CDR1 is MGHDK and CDR2 SYGVNS. The CDR3 loop reads CASSGRRLTGKYEQYF. The sequenced part of the CDR3 DNA is TGTGCCAGCAGTGGACGTCGACTCACAGGGAAGTACGAG.

In regard to this clone: The CDR3 end lies 3 residues beyond the end of the read and is filled in from the germline J gene. The chain recombines TRBV2 with TRBJ1-2; D not certain. The CDR3 spans 15 residues. The germline V gene has CDR1 SNHLY and CDR2 FYNNEI. Deletions cut 0 bases from V and 4 bases from J, with 12 bases between. The DNA read from the CDR3 is TGTGCCAGCAGTGAAGCGGGCCGGCATACCTATGGC. It translates to CASSEAGRHTYG. The whole CDR3 sequence reads CASSEAGRHTYGYTF.

As concerns this clone: The sequenced fragment ends 3 residues before the CDR3 boundary, so the rest is inferred from the germline J gene. This rearrangement joins TRBV30 to TRBJ2-2, with 7 bases aligning to TRBD1. Germline V gives CDR1 GTSNPN, CDR2 SVGIG (reference sequence). The CDR3 contains 14 residues. Germline trimming cut 4 bases from V and 3 bases from J; bases unmatched to any gene: 5. CDR3 DNA, as far as it was read: TGTGCCTGGAACCGGGACAGAGACACCGGGGAG. Translation: CAWNRDRDTGE. The entire CDR3 reads CAWNRDRDTGELFF.

Comment on this clone: The read comes to an end 3 residues before the CDR3 does, leaving the germline J gene to fill in the end. The chain uses TRBV6-2 or TRBV6-3 and TRBJ1-1; no reliable D call. Germline CDR1 MNHEY, CDR2 SVGEGT. The V end was cut by 7 bases, the J end by 4 bases, with 13 bases between. This CDR3 comprises 13 residues. The CDR3 loop is CASKDPPGTEAFF. The covered CDR3 bases are TGTGCCAGCAAAGACCCCCCGGGCACTGAA.

A word on this clone: The sequence runs out 3 residues before the end of the CDR3; the remainder is reconstructed from the germline J gene. The V and J genes are TRBV7-2 and TRBJ2-5, with D perhaps TRBD2 (5 bases). Germline loops: CDR1 SGHTA, CDR2 FQGNSA. There are 11 residues in the CDR3. The part of the CDR3 DNA that was read is TGTGCCAGCAGCCCCGGGGTTACC. It is translated as CASSPGVT. From start to end, the CDR3 is CASSPGVTQYF.

This chain's CDR3 is CASSLNSIRSDEQFF. The covered CDR3 bases are TGTGCCAGCAGCCTCAATAGTATCAGAAGCGATGAG. V usage is TRBV7-9 and J usage is TRBJ2-1; no firm D call. Sequencing ends 3 residues short of the CDR3 end; the germline J gene provides the rest. Germline-derived CDR1 and CDR2 are SEHNR and FQNEAQ (reference sequence). The CDR3 has 15 amino acids. Deletions cut 5 bases from V and 8 bases from J, with 19 bases between. The variable domain in full, completed from reference TRBV7-9 and TRBJ2-1, reads DTGVSQNPRHKITKRGQNVTFRCDPISEHNRLYWYRQTLGQGPEFLTYFQNEAQLEKSRLLSDRFSAERPKGSFSTLEIQRTEQGDSAMYLCASSLNSIRSDEQFFGPGTRLTVL.

Incomplete CDR3 DNA: TGTGCCTGGAGTTTGGGGACAGTAGGGGAGACC. Translation gives CAWSLGTVGET. The CDR3 in full is CAWSLGTVGETQYF. The rearrangement uses TRBV30 and TRBJ2-5, with TRBD1 identical over 7 bases. The missing CDR3 end, 3 residues past where the read stops, is filled in from the germline J gene. The germline CDR1 and CDR2 sequences are GTSNPN and SVGIG (reference sequence). There are 14 residues in the CDR3. V dropped 2 bases and J dropped 5; count of bases not matched to a gene: 8.

In regard to this clone: The read gets to within 3 residues of the CDR3 end, and the germline J gene fills in the rest. The chain recombines TRBV20-1 with TRBJ1-2, with TRBD1 matching 9 bases. The germline gives CDR1 DFQATT, CDR2 SNEGSKA (reference sequence). The CDR3 sequence is 10 residues long. The sequenced part of the CDR3 DNA is TGCAGTGCGGACAGGGGCGGC. Encoded protein: CSADRGG. The whole CDR3 sequence reads CSADRGGYTF.

Turning to this clone: The CDR3 end is not reached by the read, which stops 3 residues before it; the germline J gene fills it in. The chain has TRBV7-8 and TRBJ2-2, with 10 bases fitting TRBD2. CDR1 is SGHVS and CDR2 is FQNEAQ in the germline V gene. With 1 base clipped from V and 6 bases from J, the junction kept 5 bases outside the gene matches. The CDR3 runs 16 residues. CDR3 sequence: CASSLVLAGRAGELFF. Incomplete CDR3 DNA: TGTGCCAGCAGCTTAGTACTAGCGGGAAGGGCCGGGGAG.

As regards this clone: The read terminates 3 residues ahead of where the CDR3 ends, so the germline J gene completes it. The rearrangement links TRBV19 to TRBJ1-4, with D maybe TRBD1 (5 bases). From germline, CDR1 is LNHDA and CDR2 SQIVND (reference sequence). V gave up 10 bases and J gave up 5 bases, with 14 bases separating them. The CDR3 contains 13 residues. CDR3 DNA, as far as it was read: TGTGCCACAAGGAAGGGGTTAAATGAAAAA. Protein sequence: CATRKGLNEK. The full-length CDR3 reads as CATRKGLNEKLFF. The full variable domain, in which reference TRBV19 and TRBJ1-4 provide the parts outside the CDR3, is DGGITQSPKYLFRKEGQNVTLSCEQNLNHDAMYWYRQDPGQGLRLIYYSQIVNDFQKGDIAEGYSVSREKKESFPLTVTSAQKNPTAFYLCATRKGLNEKLFFGSGTQLSVL.

The CDR3 reads CASSLAGGSIADTQYF. Partial CDR3 DNA: TGTGCCAGCAGCTTAGCCGGCGGGAGTATCGCAGATACG. The V call is TRBV7-2, the J call TRBJ2-3; 7 bases align to TRBD2. The read comes to an end 3 residues before the CDR3 does, leaving the germline J gene to fill in the end. V was clipped by 0 bases and J by 4 bases; unmatched bases: 7. The CDR3 loop spans 16 amino acids. Germline CDR1 SGHTA, CDR2 FQGNSA.

On this clone itself: With the read ending 3 residues before the CDR3 end, the germline J gene is used to fill in that end. V gene TRBV11-2 combines with J gene TRBJ2-3; the D is unclear. The CDR3 runs 11 residues. CDR1 is SGHAT and CDR2 is FQNNGV in the germline V gene. CDR3 DNA, as far as it was read: TGTGCCAGCAGCTTCGGTGAGACG. This encodes CASSFGET. The whole CDR3 sequence reads CASSFGETQYF.

In the case of this clone: Sequencing ends 3 residues short of the CDR3 end; the germline J gene provides the rest. Other DNA sequences in this specimen translate into the identical CDR3. The rearrangement uses TRBV30 and TRBJ1-3; no definite D call. The germline V and J ends were trimmed by 2 bases and 0 bases, with 20 bases remaining between them. The CDR3 length is 18 residues. The germline CDR1 and CDR2 sequences are GTSNPN and SVGIG (reference sequence). The CDR3 sequence is CAWSSELGRLISGNTIYF. The CDR3 bases that were read are TGTGCCTGGAGTTCGGAGTTAGGCAGACTTATCTCTGGAAACACC. The full variable domain, completed using reference TRBV30 and TRBJ1-3, is SQTIHQWPATLVQPVGSPLSLECTVEGTSNPNLYWYRQAAGRGLQLLFYSVGIGQISSEVPQNLSASRPQDRQFILSSKKLLLSDSGFYLCAWSSELGRLISGNTIYFGEGSWLTVV.

This clone counts as medium-sized by frequency. The read halts 3 residues ahead of the CDR3 end, with the missing end drawn from the germline J gene. The chain joins TRBV7-2 to TRBJ2-3; TRBD2 matches 7 bases. The CDR3 contains 13 residues. The germline V gene encodes CDR1 SGHTA and CDR2 FQGNSA. Trimming took 5 bases from V and 3 from J; bases not matched to a gene: 2. CDR3 in amino acids: CASSGLVTDTQYF. The part of the CDR3 DNA that was read is TGTGCCAGCAGCGGACTAGTAACAGATACG.

Points on this clone: The CDR3 extends 3 residues past the end of the read, so its final part is completed from the germline J gene. The V and J genes are TRBV7-8 and TRBJ2-7, with D possibly being TRBD1 (6 bases). The V end lost 2 bases, the J end lost 6 bases, and 11 bases lay between the germline ends. The CDR3 has 13 residues. Germline CDR1 SGHVS, CDR2 FQNEAQ. The CDR3 sequence: CASSLPGEGEQYF. The sequenced part of the CDR3 DNA is TGTGCCAGCAGCTTACCAGGGGAAGGCGAG. The full variable domain, completed using reference TRBV7-8 and TRBJ2-7, is GAGVSQSPRYKVAKRGQDVALRCDPISGHVSLFWYQQALGQGPEFLTYFQNEAQLDKSGLPSDRFFAERPEGSVSTLKIQRTQQEDSAVYLCASSLPGEGEQYFGPGTRLTVT.

A word on this clone: The read ends 3 residues shy of where the CDR3 ends; the end is completed using the germline J gene. Other DNA sequences of this sample code for an identical CDR3. The chain links TRBV12-3 or TRBV12-4 to TRBJ1-2, with D possibly matching TRBD1 (5 bases). The CDR3 loop spans 16 amino acids. CDR3 protein: CASSLRGGGSTDTYTF. Incomplete CDR3 DNA: TGTGCCAGCAGTTTACGTGGCGGGGGAAGCACAGATACC.